This T cell receptor beta chain was obtained from a study of control samples from healthy donors and cancer patients. This table comes from immunoSEQ multiplex PCR, and its TCRdb copy is limited to in-frame clones, with some not included. This table has about 94,000 clones, just over 90% appearing once. The sequence derives from a woman aged 18-30 years in good health. The sequenced material came from blood.

CDR3 in amino acids: CASTLDGLSYEQYF. The CDR3 region has the DNA TGTGCCAGCACCCTAGACGGACTCTCCTACGAGCAGTACTTC. This chain uses TRBV7-9 with TRBJ2-7; tentatively, D is TRBD2 (5 bases). Germline loops: CDR1 SEHNR, CDR2 FQNEAQ (reference sequence). This CDR3 region has 14 residues. Trimming left V 7 bases short and J 0 bases short, with 13 bases between.